The rows below give T cell receptor beta chains drawn from one sample of a study of cytomegalovirus exposure and HLA in healthy donors. This table comes from immunoSEQ multiplex PCR, and its TCRdb copy is limited to in-frame clones, with some not included. Altogether around 90,000 clones are present, more than 60% being singletons, with the ten largest covering around 2.5%. Sequenced sample: PBMCs. The source of these receptors is a man aged 30-40 years in good health and CMV-seronegative. Each CDR3 is given with its conserved first and last residue. Fields, in order: V gene, J gene, D gene, clone size, CDR3 protein, CDR3 DNA. The D gene is left open where the match is weak. Clone size is not always given. Where it is, it says once, few, many or a class for expanded clones.

v_gene: TRBV5-1; j_gene: TRBJ2-7; d_gene: TRBD2; abundance: NA; CDR3aa: CASSHTGTSSYEQYF; CDR3nt: TGCGCCAGCAGCCATACAGGGACTAGCTCCTACGAGCAGTACTTC
v_gene: TRBV6-1; j_gene: TRBJ2-3; d_gene: NA; abundance: NA; CDR3aa: CASPGGLDTQYF; CDR3nt: TGTGCCAGCCCCGGGGGGCTAGATACGCAGTATTTT
v_gene: TRBV25-1; j_gene: TRBJ1-1; d_gene: TRBD1; abundance: NA; CDR3aa: CASSVGTVNTEAFF; CDR3nt: TGTGCCAGCAGTGTCGGGACAGTCAACACTGAAGCTTTCTTT
v_gene: TRBV19; j_gene: TRBJ2-7; d_gene: TRBD2; abundance: NA; CDR3aa: CASSIVVGEAGEQYF; CDR3nt: TGTGCCAGTAGTATAGTGGTTGGAGAAGCGGGGGAGCAGTACTTC
v_gene: TRBV2; j_gene: TRBJ1-6; d_gene: TRBD1; abundance: NA; CDR3aa: CASSGTGAPPPLHF; CDR3nt: TGTGCCAGCAGTGGGACAGGGGCCCCGCCACCCCTCCACTTT
v_gene: TRBV9; j_gene: TRBJ2-2; d_gene: TRBD2; abundance: NA; CDR3aa: CASSRLAAGTGELFF; CDR3nt: TGTGCCAGCAGCCGACTAGCTGCGGGCACCGGGGAGCTGTTTTTT
v_gene: TRBV5-1; j_gene: TRBJ1-2; d_gene: NA; abundance: NA; CDR3aa: CASSLASGTRNYGYTF; CDR3nt: TGCGCCAGCAGCTTAGCTTCCGGGACACGTAACTATGGCTACACCTTC
v_gene: TRBV6-5; j_gene: TRBJ2-1; d_gene: NA; abundance: NA; CDR3aa: CASSRTGTHNNEQFF; CDR3nt: TGTGCCAGCAGTCGAACCGGGACACATAACAATGAGCAGTTCTTC
v_gene: TRBV2; j_gene: TRBJ1-2; d_gene: NA; abundance: NA; CDR3aa: CASSERVGSGYGYTF; CDR3nt: TGTGCCAGCAGTGAAAGGGTGGGGAGCGGCTATGGCTACACCTTC
v_gene: TRBV4-1; j_gene: TRBJ1-1; d_gene: NA; abundance: NA; CDR3aa: CASSPGLGGSTEAFF; CDR3nt: TGCGCCAGCAGCCCAGGCCTCGGAGGGAGCACTGAAGCTTTCTTT
v_gene: TRBV4-1; j_gene: TRBJ1-1; d_gene: NA; abundance: NA; CDR3aa: CASSQGRVGDTEAFF; CDR3nt: TGCGCCAGCAGCCAAGGGAGGGTGGGAGACACTGAAGCTTTCTTT
v_gene: TRBV6-4; j_gene: TRBJ2-3; d_gene: NA; abundance: NA; CDR3aa: CASSDEGGGATDTQYF; CDR3nt: TGTGCCAGCAGTGACGAGGGAGGGGGGGCCACAGATACGCAGTATTTT
v_gene: TRBV2; j_gene: TRBJ1-1; d_gene: NA; abundance: NA; CDR3aa: CASLPRGTEAFF; CDR3nt: TGTGCCAGCCTCCCGCGGGGGACTGAAGCTTTCTTT
v_gene: TRBV25-1; j_gene: TRBJ1-1; d_gene: NA; abundance: NA; CDR3aa: CASSAQDGQLRRFF; CDR3nt: TGTGCCAGCAGTGCCCAAGATGGACAGCTCCGAAGGTTCTTT
v_gene: TRBV5-6; j_gene: TRBJ2-5; d_gene: NA; abundance: NA; CDR3aa: CASAASRTWIETQYF; CDR3nt: TGTGCCAGCGCGGCATCGAGGACATGGATTGAGACCCAGTACTTC
v_gene: TRBV5-1; j_gene: TRBJ1-1; d_gene: NA; abundance: NA; CDR3aa: CASRTGTMNTEAFF; CDR3nt: TGCGCCAGCAGGACAGGTACCATGAACACTGAAGCTTTCTTT
v_gene: TRBV2; j_gene: TRBJ1-5; d_gene: NA; abundance: NA; CDR3aa: CASSEDYSQPQHF; CDR3nt: TGTGCCAGCAGTGAAGATTACAGTCAGCCCCAGCATTTT
v_gene: TRBV19; j_gene: TRBJ2-3; d_gene: NA; abundance: NA; CDR3aa: CASSINSLTDTQYF; CDR3nt: TGTGCCAGTAGTATCAACAGCCTCACAGATACGCAGTATTTT
v_gene: TRBV5-4; j_gene: TRBJ2-5; d_gene: TRBD2; abundance: once; CDR3aa: CASSLAGGTPQETQYF; CDR3nt: TGTGCCAGCAGCTTGGCGGGGGGGACCCCCCAAGAGACCCAGTACTTC
v_gene: TRBV30; j_gene: TRBJ1-5; d_gene: NA; abundance: NA; CDR3aa: CAWSGGGLNQPQHF; CDR3nt: TGTGCCTGGAGTGGGGGGGGTTTAAATCAGCCCCAGCATTTT
v_gene: TRBV7-2; j_gene: TRBJ2-7; d_gene: TRBD2; abundance: NA; CDR3aa: CASSNVAGVEQYF; CDR3nt: TGTGCCAGCAGCAATGTAGCGGGGGTCGAGCAGTACTTC
v_gene: TRBV9; j_gene: TRBJ1-6; d_gene: NA; abundance: NA; CDR3aa: CASSVGTPYNSPLHF; CDR3nt: TGTGCCAGCAGCGTAGGGACACCCTATAATTCACCCCTCCACTTT
v_gene: TRBV5-1; j_gene: TRBJ2-7; d_gene: NA; abundance: NA; CDR3aa: CASSLAVRNYEQYF; CDR3nt: TGCGCCAGCAGCTTGGCCGTCAGGAACTACGAGCAGTACTTC
v_gene: TRBV19; j_gene: TRBJ1-5; d_gene: TRBD1; abundance: NA; CDR3aa: CASSIRGTAGGIVSQHF; CDR3nt: TGTGCCAGTAGTATAAGGGGCACGGCAGGGGGCATTGTGTCCCAGCATTTT
v_gene: TRBV15; j_gene: TRBJ1-1; d_gene: TRBD1; abundance: once; CDR3aa: CATSRATGTDMNTEAFF; CDR3nt: TGTGCCACCAGCAGAGCAACCGGGACAGACATGAACACTGAAGCTTTCTTT
v_gene: TRBV7-9; j_gene: TRBJ1-1; d_gene: NA; abundance: NA; CDR3aa: CASRSTRFGEGAEAFF; CDR3nt: TGTGCCAGCAGATCAACGAGGTTTGGGGAGGGGGCTGAAGCTTTCTTT
v_gene: TRBV5-1; j_gene: TRBJ1-1; d_gene: TRBD1; abundance: once; CDR3aa: CASSSVGDRVPMNTEAFF; CDR3nt: TGCGCCAGCAGCTCCGTGGGGGACAGGGTTCCCATGAACACTGAAGCTTTCTTT
v_gene: TRBV4-1; j_gene: TRBJ2-5; d_gene: TRBD2; abundance: NA; CDR3aa: CASSSAPGLAQETQYF; CDR3nt: TGCGCCAGCAGCAGCGCTCCCGGACTAGCCCAAGAGACCCAGTACTTC
v_gene: TRBV6-1; j_gene: TRBJ1-5; d_gene: TRBD1; abundance: NA; CDR3aa: CASSAPGQGGHNQPQHF; CDR3nt: TGTGCCAGCAGTGCGCCCGGACAGGGTGGCCACAATCAGCCCCAGCATTTT
v_gene: TRBV5-8; j_gene: TRBJ1-2; d_gene: NA; abundance: NA; CDR3aa: CASSFLQGSGYTF; CDR3nt: TGTGCCAGCAGCTTTCTACAGGGAAGTGGCTACACCTTC
v_gene: TRBV6-1; j_gene: TRBJ1-6; d_gene: TRBD1; abundance: NA; CDR3aa: CASRVTGSNSPLHF; CDR3nt: TGTGCCAGCAGGGTGACAGGGAGCAACTCACCCCTCCACTTT
v_gene: TRBV30; j_gene: TRBJ1-1; d_gene: TRBD1; abundance: NA; CDR3aa: CAWSSTSGTVTEAFF; CDR3nt: TGTGCCTGGAGTTCAACATCCGGGACAGTCACTGAAGCTTTCTTT
v_gene: TRBV9; j_gene: TRBJ1-1; d_gene: NA; abundance: NA; CDR3aa: CASSAHRNTEAFF; CDR3nt: TGTGCCAGCAGCGCCCACAGAAACACTGAAGCTTTCTTT
v_gene: TRBV6-5; j_gene: TRBJ1-3; d_gene: TRBD1; abundance: NA; CDR3aa: CASSFDRGSGNTIYF; CDR3nt: TGTGCCAGCAGCTTCGACAGGGGCTCTGGAAACACCATATATTTT
v_gene: TRBV28; j_gene: TRBJ1-6; d_gene: NA; abundance: NA; CDR3aa: CASSFQGYNSPLHF; CDR3nt: TGTGCCAGCAGTTTTCAGGGTTATAATTCACCCCTCCACTTT
v_gene: TRBV18; j_gene: TRBJ1-3; d_gene: NA; abundance: NA; CDR3aa: CASSPAGAGNTIYF; CDR3nt: TGTGCCAGCTCACCAGCGGGGGCAGGAAACACCATATATTTT
v_gene: TRBV27; j_gene: TRBJ1-3; d_gene: TRBD1; abundance: NA; CDR3aa: CASSIQGGNTIYF; CDR3nt: TGTGCCAGCAGTATACAGGGGGGAAACACCATATATTTT
v_gene: TRBV7-2; j_gene: TRBJ1-3; d_gene: NA; abundance: NA; CDR3aa: CASSLVRQVSGNTIYF; CDR3nt: TGTGCCAGCAGCTTAGTGCGACAGGTCTCTGGAAACACCATATATTTT
v_gene: TRBV28; j_gene: TRBJ2-7; d_gene: NA; abundance: NA; CDR3aa: CASRGAWEFGEQYF; CDR3nt: TGTGCCAGCAGGGGGGCGTGGGAGTTTGGGGAGCAGTACTTC
v_gene: TRBV28; j_gene: TRBJ1-1; d_gene: NA; abundance: NA; CDR3aa: CASSLPTEAFF; CDR3nt: TGTGCCAGCAGTCTTCCCACTGAAGCTTTCTTT
v_gene: TRBV7-8; j_gene: TRBJ2-7; d_gene: TRBD1; abundance: NA; CDR3aa: CASSPGQDFSYEQYF; CDR3nt: TGTGCCAGCAGCCCGGGACAGGATTTCTCCTACGAGCAGTACTTC
v_gene: TRBV27; j_gene: TRBJ1-1; d_gene: NA; abundance: NA; CDR3aa: CASRPLTGSAFF; CDR3nt: TGTGCCAGCAGACCGCTTACAGGAAGTGCTTTCTTT
v_gene: TRBV7-9; j_gene: TRBJ1-6; d_gene: NA; abundance: NA; CDR3aa: CASRLGPGAGALHF; CDR3nt: TGTGCCAGCAGATTAGGTCCAGGGGCTGGTGCCCTCCACTTT
v_gene: TRBV2; j_gene: TRBJ1-4; d_gene: NA; abundance: NA; CDR3aa: CASRTREDNTNEKLFF; CDR3nt: TGTGCCAGCAGGACCAGGGAAGATAATACTAATGAAAAACTGTTTTTT
v_gene: TRBV2; j_gene: TRBJ1-6; d_gene: TRBD1; abundance: once; CDR3aa: CASAPGTGTSPLHF; CDR3nt: TGTGCCAGCGCTCCCGGGACAGGGACTTCACCCCTCCACTTT
v_gene: TRBV7-2; j_gene: TRBJ2-3; d_gene: TRBD2; abundance: NA; CDR3aa: CASSLAPSGAGTDTQYF; CDR3nt: TGTGCCAGCAGCTTAGCGCCTAGCGGGGCCGGCACAGATACGCAGTATTTT
v_gene: TRBV6-6; j_gene: TRBJ1-2; d_gene: TRBD1; abundance: once; CDR3aa: CASSYARTGLHYGYTF; CDR3nt: TGTGCCAGCAGTTACGCCAGGACAGGCCTACACTATGGCTACACCTTC
v_gene: TRBV27; j_gene: TRBJ1-4; d_gene: NA; abundance: NA; CDR3aa: CASRDSVNEKLFF; CDR3nt: TGTGCCAGCAGGGACTCCGTTAATGAAAAACTGTTTTTT
v_gene: TRBV7-2; j_gene: TRBJ1-5; d_gene: NA; abundance: NA; CDR3aa: CASSSFRNQPQHF; CDR3nt: TGTGCCAGCAGCTCCTTTCGTAATCAGCCCCAGCATTTT
v_gene: TRBV6-1; j_gene: TRBJ2-2; d_gene: NA; abundance: NA; CDR3aa: CATSFYTGELFF; CDR3nt: TGTGCCACCTCGTTTTATACCGGGGAGCTGTTTTTT
v_gene: TRBV30; j_gene: TRBJ1-2; d_gene: TRBD1; abundance: NA; CDR3aa: CAWSGTGGNSGYTF; CDR3nt: TGTGCCTGGAGTGGGACAGGGGGCAACTCTGGCTACACCTTC
v_gene: TRBV9; j_gene: TRBJ1-2; d_gene: TRBD1; abundance: NA; CDR3aa: CASRGTGLGYTF; CDR3nt: TGTGCCAGCAGGGGGACAGGTCTCGGCTACACCTTC